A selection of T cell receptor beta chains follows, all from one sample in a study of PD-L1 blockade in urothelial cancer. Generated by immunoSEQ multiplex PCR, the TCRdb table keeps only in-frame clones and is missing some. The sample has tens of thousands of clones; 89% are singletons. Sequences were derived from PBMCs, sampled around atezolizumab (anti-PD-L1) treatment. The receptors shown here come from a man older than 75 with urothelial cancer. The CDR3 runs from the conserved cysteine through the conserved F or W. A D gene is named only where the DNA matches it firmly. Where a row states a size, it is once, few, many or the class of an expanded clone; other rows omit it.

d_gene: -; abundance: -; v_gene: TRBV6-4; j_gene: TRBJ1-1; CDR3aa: CASSSGPNTEAFF; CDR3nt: TGTGCCAGCAGTTCAGGGCCGAACACTGAAGCTTTCTTT
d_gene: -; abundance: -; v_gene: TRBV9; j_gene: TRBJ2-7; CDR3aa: CASSVERLVFGEQYF; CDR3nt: TGTGCCAGCAGCGTAGAAAGACTAGTATTTGGCGAGCAGTACTTC
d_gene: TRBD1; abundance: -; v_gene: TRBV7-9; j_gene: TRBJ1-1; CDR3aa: CASSSTGAHTEAFF; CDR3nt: TGTGCCAGCAGCTCCACAGGGGCCCACACTGAAGCTTTCTTT
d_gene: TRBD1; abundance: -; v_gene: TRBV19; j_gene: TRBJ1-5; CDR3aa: CASSIGQGLGQPQHF; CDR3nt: TGTGCCAGTAGTATTGGACAGGGGTTAGGTCAGCCCCAGCATTTT
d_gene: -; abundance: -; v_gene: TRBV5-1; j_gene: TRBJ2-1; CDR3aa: CASSLSGQEGYNEQFF; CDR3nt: TGCGCCAGCAGCCTCTCCGGACAGGAGGGTTACAATGAGCAGTTCTTC
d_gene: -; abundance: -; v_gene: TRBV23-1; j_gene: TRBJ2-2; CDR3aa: CASSQFGGAHTGELFF; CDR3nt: TGCGCCAGCAGTCAATTCGGGGGTGCGCACACCGGGGAGCTGTTTTTT
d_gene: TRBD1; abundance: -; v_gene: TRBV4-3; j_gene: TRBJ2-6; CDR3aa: CASSPAGTGGSGANVLTF; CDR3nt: TGCGCCAGCAGCCCAGCCGGGACAGGGGGCTCTGGGGCCAACGTCCTGACTTTC
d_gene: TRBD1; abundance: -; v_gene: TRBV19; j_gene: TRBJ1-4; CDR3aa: CASSDRVNEKLFF; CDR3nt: TGTGCCAGTTCGGACAGGGTGAATGAAAAACTGTTTTTT
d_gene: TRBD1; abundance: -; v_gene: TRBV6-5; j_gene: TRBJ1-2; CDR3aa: CASSYSNRGYYGYTF; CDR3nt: TGTGCCAGCAGTTACTCGAACAGGGGGTACTATGGCTACACCTTC
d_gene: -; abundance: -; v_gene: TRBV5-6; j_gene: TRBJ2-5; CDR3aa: CASSLGGLGETQYF; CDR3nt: TGTGCCAGCAGCTTGGGAGGGTTGGGCGAGACCCAGTACTTC
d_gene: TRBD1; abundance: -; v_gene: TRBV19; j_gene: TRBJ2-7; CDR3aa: CASSIDGQGAYYEQYF; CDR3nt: TGTGCCAGTAGTATAGATGGGCAGGGGGCCTACTACGAGCAGTACTTC
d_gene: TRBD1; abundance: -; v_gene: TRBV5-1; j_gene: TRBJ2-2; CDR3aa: CASSLQGRDGTGELFF; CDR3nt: TGCGCCAGCAGCTTACAGGGGAGAGATGGCACCGGGGAGCTGTTTTTT
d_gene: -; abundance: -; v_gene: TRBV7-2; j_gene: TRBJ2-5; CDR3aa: CASSFGGGFNLQETQYF; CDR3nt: TGTGCCAGCAGCTTCGGAGGGGGCTTTAACCTACAAGAGACCCAGTACTTC
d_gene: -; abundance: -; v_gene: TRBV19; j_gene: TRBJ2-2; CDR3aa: CASSIDLGRVRTGELFF; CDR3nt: TGTGCCAGTAGTATAGATCTTGGCAGGGTCAGGACCGGGGAGCTGTTTTTT
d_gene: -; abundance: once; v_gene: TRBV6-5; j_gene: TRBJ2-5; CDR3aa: CASSYSHGLKETQYF; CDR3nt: TGTGCCAGCAGTTACTCGCACGGACTAAAAGAGACCCAGTACTTC
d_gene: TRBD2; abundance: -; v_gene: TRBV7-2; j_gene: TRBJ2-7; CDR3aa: CASSTEFSGTRVTYEQYF; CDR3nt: TGTGCCAGCAGCACAGAGTTTTCCGGGACTAGGGTAACCTACGAGCAGTACTTC
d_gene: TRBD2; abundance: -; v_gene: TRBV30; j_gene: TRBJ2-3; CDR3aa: CAWSPTASGRDHTQYF; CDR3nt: TGTGCCTGGAGCCCCACCGCTAGCGGGAGAGATCATACGCAGTATTTT
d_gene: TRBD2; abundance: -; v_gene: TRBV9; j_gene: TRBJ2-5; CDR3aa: CASSVGLTSGRETQYF; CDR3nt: TGTGCCAGCAGCGTAGGCCTGACTAGCGGGAGAGAGACCCAGTACTTC
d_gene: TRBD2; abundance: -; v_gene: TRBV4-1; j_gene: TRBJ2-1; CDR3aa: CASSRRPASGGAYNEQFF; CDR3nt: TGCGCCAGCAGCCGAAGACCCGCTAGCGGGGGGGCCTACAATGAGCAGTTCTTC
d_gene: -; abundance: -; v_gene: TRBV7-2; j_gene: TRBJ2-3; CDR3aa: CASSLARVDTQYF; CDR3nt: TGTGCCAGCAGCTTAGCCCGGGTCGATACGCAGTATTTT
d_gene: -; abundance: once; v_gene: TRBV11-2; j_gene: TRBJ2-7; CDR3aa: CASSLEGYPGAYEQYF; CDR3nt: TGTGCCAGCAGCTTAGAGGGTTATCCCGGGGCCTACGAGCAGTACTTC
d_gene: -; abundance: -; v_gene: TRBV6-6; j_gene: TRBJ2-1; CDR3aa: CASSYSDSAYNEQFF; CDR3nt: TGTGCCAGCAGTTACTCCGACAGCGCATACAATGAGCAGTTCTTC
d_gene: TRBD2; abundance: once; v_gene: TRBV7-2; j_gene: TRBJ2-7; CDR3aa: CASSLVVLAGGGQYF; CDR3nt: TGTGCCAGCAGCTTAGTAGTACTTGCGGGAGGTGGGCAGTACTTC
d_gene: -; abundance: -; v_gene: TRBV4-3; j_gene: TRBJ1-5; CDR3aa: CASSQQRGQPQHF; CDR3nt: TGCGCCAGCAGCCAGCAAAGGGGACAGCCCCAGCATTTT
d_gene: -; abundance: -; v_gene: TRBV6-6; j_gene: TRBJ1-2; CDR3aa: CASSLSNYGYTF; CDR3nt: TGTGCCAGCAGCCTGTCTAACTATGGCTACACCTTC
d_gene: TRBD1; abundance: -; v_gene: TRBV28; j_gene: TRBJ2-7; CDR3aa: CASSLWGQGLNEQYF; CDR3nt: TGTGCCAGCAGTTTATGGGGACAGGGACTCAACGAGCAGTACTTC
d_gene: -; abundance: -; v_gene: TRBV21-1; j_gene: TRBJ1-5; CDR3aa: CASSKAVIPGHSNQPQHF; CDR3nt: TGTGCCAGCAGCAAAGCGGTCATTCCTGGCCATAGCAATCAGCCCCAGCATTTT
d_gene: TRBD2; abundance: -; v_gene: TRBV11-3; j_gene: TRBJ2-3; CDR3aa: CASSLLAGRDVTDTQYF; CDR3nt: TGTGCCAGCAGCTTATTAGCGGGGAGAGATGTCACAGATACGCAGTATTTT
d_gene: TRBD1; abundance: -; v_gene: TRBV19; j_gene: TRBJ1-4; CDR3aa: CASTGTGTLELFF; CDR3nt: TGTGCCAGTACCGGGACAGGGACGTTAGAACTGTTTTTT
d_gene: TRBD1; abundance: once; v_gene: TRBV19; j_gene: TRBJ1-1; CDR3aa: CASSLRDRIDTEAFF; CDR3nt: TGTGCCAGTAGTCTCCGGGACAGGATTGATACTGAAGCTTTCTTT
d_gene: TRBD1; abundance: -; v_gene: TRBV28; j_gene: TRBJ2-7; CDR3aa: CASSPPGDRAHEQYF; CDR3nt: TGTGCCAGCAGTCCCCCTGGGGACAGGGCCCACGAGCAGTACTTC
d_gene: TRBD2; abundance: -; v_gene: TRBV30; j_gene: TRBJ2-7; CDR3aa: CAWRAGGPNEQYF; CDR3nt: TGTGCCTGGAGGGCGGGAGGGCCAAACGAGCAGTACTTC
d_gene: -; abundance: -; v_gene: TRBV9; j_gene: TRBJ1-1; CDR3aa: CASSPRVGSDTEAFF; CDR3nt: TGTGCCAGCAGCCCTCGGGTAGGCAGCGACACTGAAGCTTTCTTT
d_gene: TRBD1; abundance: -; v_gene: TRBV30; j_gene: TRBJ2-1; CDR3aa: CAWSAYQGTGVEQFF; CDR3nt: TGTGCCTGGAGTGCATACCAAGGGACAGGGGTAGAGCAGTTCTTC
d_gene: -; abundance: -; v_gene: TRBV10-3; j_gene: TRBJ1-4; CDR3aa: CAISELGTRAATNEKLFF; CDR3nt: TGTGCCATCAGTGAGTTGGGGACACGGGCCGCAACTAATGAAAAACTGTTTTTT
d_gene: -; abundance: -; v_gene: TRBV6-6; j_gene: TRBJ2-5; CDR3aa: CASSGGEETQYF; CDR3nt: TGTGCCAGCAGCGGGGGAGAAGAGACCCAGTACTTC
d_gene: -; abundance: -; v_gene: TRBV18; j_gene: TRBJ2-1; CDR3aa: CASSPPSQPGNEQFF; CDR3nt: TGTGCCAGCTCACCACCCAGCCAGCCGGGGAATGAGCAGTTCTTC
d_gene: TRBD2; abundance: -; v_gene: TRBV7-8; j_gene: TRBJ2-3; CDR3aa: CASTPDGGLAGVDTQYF; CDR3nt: TGTGCCAGCACTCCAGATGGGGGACTAGCGGGAGTGGATACGCAGTATTTT
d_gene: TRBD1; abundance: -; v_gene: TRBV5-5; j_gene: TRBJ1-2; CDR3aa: CASSLGGQGAYGYTF; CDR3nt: TGTGCCAGCAGCTTGGGGGGACAGGGGGCCTATGGCTACACCTTC
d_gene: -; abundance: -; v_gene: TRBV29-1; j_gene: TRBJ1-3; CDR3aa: CSVSVTDSGNTIYF; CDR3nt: TGCAGCGTGTCTGTGACAGACTCTGGAAACACCATATATTTT
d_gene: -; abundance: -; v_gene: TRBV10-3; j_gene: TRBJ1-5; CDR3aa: CAIKGRDNQPQHF; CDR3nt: TGTGCCATCAAAGGCAGGGACAATCAGCCCCAGCATTTT
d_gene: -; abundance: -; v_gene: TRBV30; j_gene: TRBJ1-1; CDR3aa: CAWSKGGETEAFF; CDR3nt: TGTGCCTGGAGTAAGGGAGGCGAAACTGAAGCTTTCTTT
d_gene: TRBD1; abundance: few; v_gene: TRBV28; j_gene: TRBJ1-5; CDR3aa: CASSFRTGGFPRGNQPQHF; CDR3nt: TGTGCCAGCAGTTTTCGGACAGGGGGCTTTCCTCGGGGCAATCAGCCCCAGCATTTT
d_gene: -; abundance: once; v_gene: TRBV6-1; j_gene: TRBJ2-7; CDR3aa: CASSEVTGEQYF; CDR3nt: TGTGCCAGCAGTGAAGTCACAGGCGAGCAGTACTTC
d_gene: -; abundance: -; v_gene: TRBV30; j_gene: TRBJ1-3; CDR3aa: CAWNRDFLGNTIYF; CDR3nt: TGTGCCTGGAACCGGGATTTTCTTGGAAACACCATATATTTT
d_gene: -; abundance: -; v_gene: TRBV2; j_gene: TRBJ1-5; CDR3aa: CASGDGQIGQPQHF; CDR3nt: TGTGCCAGCGGGGATGGACAAATCGGACAGCCCCAGCATTTT
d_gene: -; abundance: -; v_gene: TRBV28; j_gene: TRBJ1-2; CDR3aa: CASSSTGIGGAGSYTF; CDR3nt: TGTGCCAGCAGTTCAACGGGTATTGGGGGGGCGGGCAGCTACACCTTC
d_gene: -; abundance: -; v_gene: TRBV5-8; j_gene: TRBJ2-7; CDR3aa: CASSLRRGSYEQYF; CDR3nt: TGTGCCAGCAGCTTACGCAGGGGCTCATACGAGCAGTACTTC
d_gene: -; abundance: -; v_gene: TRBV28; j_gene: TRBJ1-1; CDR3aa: CASSGGAGWDTEAFF; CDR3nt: TGTGCCAGCAGTGGGGGGGCAGGATGGGACACTGAAGCTTTCTTT
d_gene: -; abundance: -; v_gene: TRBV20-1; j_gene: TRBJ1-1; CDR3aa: CSARTVEAFF; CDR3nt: TGCAGTGCCAGGACAGTTGAAGCTTTCTTT
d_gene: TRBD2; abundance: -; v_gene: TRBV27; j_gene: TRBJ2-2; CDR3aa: CASSLLAGEYTGELFF; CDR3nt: TGTGCCAGCAGTTTATTAGCGGGAGAGTACACCGGGGAGCTGTTTTTT
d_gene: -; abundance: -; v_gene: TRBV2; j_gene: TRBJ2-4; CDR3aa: CASSPNSLAKNIQYF; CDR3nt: TGTGCCAGCAGTCCTAACAGCTTAGCCAAAAACATTCAGTACTTC
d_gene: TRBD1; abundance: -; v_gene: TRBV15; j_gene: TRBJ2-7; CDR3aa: CATSKQTGDYEQYF; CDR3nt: TGTGCCACCAGCAAACAGACAGGGGACTACGAGCAGTACTTC
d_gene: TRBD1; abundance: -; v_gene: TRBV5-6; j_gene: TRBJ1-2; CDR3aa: CASSFLDRDAYGYTF; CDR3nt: TGTGCCAGCAGCTTCCTCGACAGGGACGCCTATGGCTACACCTTC
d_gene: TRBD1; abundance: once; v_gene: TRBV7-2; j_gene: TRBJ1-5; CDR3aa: CASSLEGGHQPQHF; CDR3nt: TGTGCCAGCAGCTTAGAAGGGGGCCATCAGCCCCAGCATTTT
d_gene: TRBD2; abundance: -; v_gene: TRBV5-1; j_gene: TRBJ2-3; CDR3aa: CASSLVLGGPGTDTQYF; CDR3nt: TGCGCCAGCAGCTTGGTGTTGGGAGGGCCAGGCACAGATACGCAGTATTTT
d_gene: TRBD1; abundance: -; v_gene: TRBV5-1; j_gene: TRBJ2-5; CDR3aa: CASSFGTGGLGETQYF; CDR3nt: TGCGCCAGCAGCTTCGGCACAGGGGGCTTGGGAGAGACCCAGTACTTC
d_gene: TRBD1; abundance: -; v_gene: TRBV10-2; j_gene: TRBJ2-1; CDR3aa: CASSGVGQGMRNEQFF; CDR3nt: TGCGCCAGCAGTGGGGTGGGACAGGGTATGAGGAATGAGCAGTTCTTC
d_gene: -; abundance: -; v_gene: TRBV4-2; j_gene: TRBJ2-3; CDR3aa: CASSTPPGDTQYF; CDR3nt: TGTGCCAGCAGCACGCCCCCCGGGGATACGCAGTATTTT
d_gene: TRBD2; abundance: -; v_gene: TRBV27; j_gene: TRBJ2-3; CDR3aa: CASRRERESNTQYF; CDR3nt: TGTGCCAGCCGCCGAGAGCGGGAGAGCAATACGCAGTATTTT